The text below deals with one T cell receptor (beta chain). Its antigen is currently unknown. The data belong to a study of cytomegalovirus exposure and HLA in healthy donors. As for the study in general: A previous analysis identified approximately 120 million unique TCR beta sequences derived from approximately 190 million T cells.

The CDR3 totals 15 residues. The ends lost 5 bases at V and 2 bases at J; junction bases unmatched: 9. Germline values: CDR1 SGHRS, CDR2 YFSETQ. 13 Jbeta primers and 60 Vbeta primers were used for the PCR. The table came from immunoSEQ multiplex PCR; TCRdb's copy has only in-frame clones and leaves some out. Altogether about 160,000 clones are present, roughly 70% being singletons, with the ten largest covering 3%. Regarding the study as a whole: The number of N-insertions in an Asian-associated ancestry cluster was reportedly below the 666-donor mean in a later analysis.

The TCR originated in a woman aged 45-59 years in good health and CMV-seropositive. Sequencing was carried out using PBMCs. The genes are TRBV5-1 and TRBJ2-5; 7 bases fit TRBD1. The CDR3 DNA follows: TGCGCCAGCAGGAAAGGACAGGAGAATCAAGAGACCCAGTACTTC. This sequence encodes CASRKGQENQETQYF.